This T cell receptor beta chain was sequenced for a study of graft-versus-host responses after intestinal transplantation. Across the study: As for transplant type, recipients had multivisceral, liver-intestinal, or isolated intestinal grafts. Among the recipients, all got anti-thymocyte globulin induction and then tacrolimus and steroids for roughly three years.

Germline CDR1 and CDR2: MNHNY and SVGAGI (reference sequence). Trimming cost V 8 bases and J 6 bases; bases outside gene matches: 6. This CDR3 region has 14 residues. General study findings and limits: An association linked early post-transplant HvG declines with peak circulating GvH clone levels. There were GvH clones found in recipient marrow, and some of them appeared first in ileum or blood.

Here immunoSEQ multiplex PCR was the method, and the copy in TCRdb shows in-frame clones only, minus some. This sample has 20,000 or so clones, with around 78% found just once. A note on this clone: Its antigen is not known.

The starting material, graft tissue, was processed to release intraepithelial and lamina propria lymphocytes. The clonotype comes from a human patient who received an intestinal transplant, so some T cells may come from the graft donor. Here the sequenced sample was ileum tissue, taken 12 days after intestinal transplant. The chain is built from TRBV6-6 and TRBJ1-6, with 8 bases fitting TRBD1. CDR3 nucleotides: TGTGCCAGCGACCCGGGACAGGCTAATTCACCCCTCCACTTT. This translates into CASDPGQANSPLHF.